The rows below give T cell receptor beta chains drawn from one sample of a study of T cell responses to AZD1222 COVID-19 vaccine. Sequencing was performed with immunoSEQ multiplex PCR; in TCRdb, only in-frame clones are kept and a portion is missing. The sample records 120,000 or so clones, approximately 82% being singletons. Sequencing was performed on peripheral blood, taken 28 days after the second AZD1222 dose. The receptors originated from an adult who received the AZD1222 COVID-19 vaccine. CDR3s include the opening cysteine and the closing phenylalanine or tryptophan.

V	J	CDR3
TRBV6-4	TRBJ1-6	CASSVAPGVGSPLHF
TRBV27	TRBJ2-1	CASSLTRQGAGEQFF
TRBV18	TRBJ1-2	CASTKNSNNGYTF
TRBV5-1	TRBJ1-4	CASSYRTGGDEKLFF
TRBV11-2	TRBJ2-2	CASSYLLGGVGELFF
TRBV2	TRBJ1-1	CASRGRGLDHMNTEAFF
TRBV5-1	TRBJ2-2	CASRPGHDGEGELFF
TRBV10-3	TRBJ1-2	CAISESGGDSGYTF
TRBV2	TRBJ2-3	CASSEKAGAPSDTQYF
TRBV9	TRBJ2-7	CASSVTSGDAEQYF